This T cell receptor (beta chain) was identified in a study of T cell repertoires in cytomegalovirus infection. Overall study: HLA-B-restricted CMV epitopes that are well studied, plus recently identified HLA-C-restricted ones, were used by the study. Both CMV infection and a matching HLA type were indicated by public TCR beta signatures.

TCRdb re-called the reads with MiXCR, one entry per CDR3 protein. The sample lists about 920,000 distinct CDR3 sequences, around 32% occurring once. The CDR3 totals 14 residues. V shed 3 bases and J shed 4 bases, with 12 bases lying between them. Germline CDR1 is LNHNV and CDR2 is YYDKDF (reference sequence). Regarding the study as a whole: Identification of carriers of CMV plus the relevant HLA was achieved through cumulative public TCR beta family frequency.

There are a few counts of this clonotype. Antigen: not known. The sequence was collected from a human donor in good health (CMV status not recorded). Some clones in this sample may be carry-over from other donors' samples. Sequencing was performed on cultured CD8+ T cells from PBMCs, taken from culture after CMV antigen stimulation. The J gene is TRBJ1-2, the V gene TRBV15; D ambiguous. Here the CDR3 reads CATSRAGSGYGYTF. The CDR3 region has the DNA TGTGCCACCAGCAGGGCCGGGTCGGGCTATGGCTACACCTTC.